Listed below are T cell receptor beta chains from one sample, sequenced in a study of T cells in Graves' hyperthyroidism and ophthalmopathy. TCRdb redid the calling of the multiplex PCR reads with MiXCR, one entry per CDR3 protein. The table records fewer than 500,000 distinct CDR3 sequences, about 15% of them present only once. The source material was blood. The receptors were sampled from a man aged 18 to 35 with Graves' ophthalmopathy. Both conserved end residues are part of each CDR3. Fields, in order: J gene, clone size, D gene, V gene, CDR3 DNA, CDR3 protein. The D gene is left open where the match is weak. Some rows have no size entry. The others give once, few or many, or a class for an expanded clone.

>TRBJ2-6|few|-|TRBV29-1
TGCAGCGTTGAGAGTGGGACTTGGGCTGGGGCCAACGTCCTGACTTTC
CSVESGTWAGANVLTF
>TRBJ1-1|many|-|TRBV6-5
TGTGCCAGCAGTTACGGTAGGACTGAAGCTTTCTTT
CASSYGRTEAFF
>TRBJ1-1|few|TRBD1|TRBV24-1
TGTGCCACCAGAGCCCCGGGGCAGGGGGTCACTGAAGCTTTCTTT
CATRAPGQGVTEAFF
>TRBJ2-3|many|TRBD2|TRBV3-1
TGTGCCAGCAGCCAAGATAGAGCGGGAGGGCCCCAAGGTACGCAGTATTTT
CASSQDRAGGPQGTQYF
>TRBJ2-3|many|TRBD2|TRBV6-1
TGTGCCAGCAGTGTTCTAGCGGTGAACACAGATACGCAGTATTTT
CASSVLAVNTDTQYF
>TRBJ1-1|-|-|TRBV4-2
TGTGCCAGCAGCCAGGCAAGGAATGAAGCTTTCTTT
CASSQARNEAFF
>TRBJ2-5|many|TRBD1|TRBV6-1
TGTGCCAGCAGTCGACCACAGGGGGCTATTCGTTTGGAGACCCAGTACTTC
CASSRPQGAIRLETQYF
>TRBJ2-7|many|-|TRBV27
TGTGCCAGCAGTTTATCGAGTACAGGGTACGAGCAGTACTTC
CASSLSSTGYEQYF
>TRBJ1-6|-|TRBD1|TRBV6-5
TGTGCCAGCAGTTACTACCCCCCGCCGGGACAGGGGAATTCACCCCTCCACTTT
CASSYYPPPGQGNSPLHF
>TRBJ2-5|many|-|TRBV30
TGTGCCTGGAGTCACGGGACTTCAGGGACCCAGTACTTC
CAWSHGTSGTQYF
>TRBJ2-5|many|-|TRBV7-8
TGTGCCAGCAGCTTGGTCATTGTGAGGGAAGAGACCCAGTACTTC
CASSLVIVREETQYF
>TRBJ2-7|few|-|TRBV27
TGTGCCAGCAGTTTTTGGGACCAAAGCTCCTACGAGCAGTACTTC
CASSFWDQSSYEQYF
>TRBJ2-3|many|-|TRBV3-1
TGTGCCAGCAGCCGCCAAGGGGAAGATACGCAGTATTTT
CASSRQGEDTQYF
>TRBJ1-5|many|TRBD1|TRBV3-1
TGTGCCAGCAGCGCGACAGGGGGCCTCAATCAGCCCCAGCATTTT
CASSATGGLNQPQHF
>TRBJ2-1|many|-|TRBV7-9
TGTGCCAGCAGCTTTCAGGGGGGAGGTATGAATGAGCAGTTCTTC
CASSFQGGGMNEQFF
>TRBJ2-7|many|-|TRBV20-1
TGCAGTGCTAGAGACTTTAGCTCCTACGAGCAGTACTTC
CSARDFSSYEQYF
>TRBJ2-5|many|TRBD2|TRBV30
TGTGCCTGGAGTGTTAGCGGGGGGACCCAGTACTTC
CAWSVSGGTQYF
>TRBJ2-1|many|-|TRBV24-1
TGTGCCACCAGTGACCGGGGACCCCAAGGGCAGTTCTTC
CATSDRGPQGQFF
>TRBJ1-4|-|-|TRBV11-2
TGTGCCAGCAGCTTAGATCTGGGGGGAAAACTGTTTTTT
CASSLDLGGKLFF
>TRBJ1-2|many|-|TRBV30
TGTGCCTGGAGTGATACGGGACGTAACTATGGCTACACCTTC
CAWSDTGRNYGYTF
>TRBJ1-5|many|-|TRBV7-9
TGTGCCAGCAGCTGGACGGACGAACAGCCCCAGCATTTT
CASSWTDEQPQHF
>TRBJ1-5|many|-|TRBV27
TGTGCCAGCAGCCGTGAGGGGGTTGGCAATCAGCCCCAGCATTTT
CASSREGVGNQPQHF
>TRBJ2-7|many|-|TRBV6-2/TRBV6-3
TGTGCCAGCAGTTCCCCGGGACGCCACGTCGAGCAGTACTTC
CASSSPGRHVEQYF
>TRBJ1-1|few|-|TRBV6-1
TGTGCCAGCAGTGTCCAGCCTATGAACACTGAAGCTTTCTTT
CASSVQPMNTEAFF
>TRBJ2-3|many|TRBD2|TRBV7-3
TGTGCCAGCAGCTTTTCTAGCGGGAGGGGAATGGATACGCAGTATTTT
CASSFSSGRGMDTQYF
>TRBJ1-1|few|-|TRBV7-8
TGTGCCAGCAGCCCGGGGATGGGCAACACTGAAGCTTTCTTT
CASSPGMGNTEAFF
>TRBJ2-5|-|-|TRBV2
TGTGCCAGCAGTGATCAGGGGATGTACCAAGAGACCCAGTACTTC
CASSDQGMYQETQYF
>TRBJ2-7|many|TRBD2|TRBV5-1
TGCGCCAGCAGCTCGACTAGCGGGATCCCCTTCTACGAGCAGTACTTC
CASSSTSGIPFYEQYF
>TRBJ2-7|-|TRBD1|TRBV5-1
TGCGCCAGTGGGACAGGGCAGAACGAGCAGTACTTC
CASGTGQNEQYF
>TRBJ2-1|few|TRBD2|TRBV10-2
TGCGCCAGCAGACAGCGGGAAGCGCCGTACAATGAGCAGTTCTTC
CASRQREAPYNEQFF
>TRBJ2-7|many|-|TRBV27
TGTGCCAGCAGTTGGTCGTGGGGGGATCCCTACGAGCAGTACTTC
CASSWSWGDPYEQYF
>TRBJ2-1|many|-|TRBV2
TGTGCCAGCTCCCCGAGGAGTTCCTGGGAGCAGTTCTTC
CASSPRSSWEQFF
>TRBJ2-3|many|-|TRBV7-2
TGTGCCAGCAGCCTGGGACCCCGCACAGATACGCAGTATTTT
CASSLGPRTDTQYF
>TRBJ2-1|few|-|TRBV6-5
TGTGCCAGCAGTTACTCGAGGCGGGTCTACAATGAGCAGTTCTTC
CASSYSRRVYNEQFF
>TRBJ1-2|many|TRBD1|TRBV12-3/TRBV12-4
TGTGCCAGCAGTCGGACAGGGGCTGGTTTCTATGGCTACACCTTC
CASSRTGAGFYGYTF
>TRBJ2-1|many|TRBD2|TRBV11-2
TGTGCCAGCAGCGCTAGCGGATACAATGAGCAGTTCTTC
CASSASGYNEQFF
>TRBJ2-2|many|-|TRBV20-1
TGCAGTGCTAGCCGGACTGGTTTCACCGGGGAGCTGTTTTTT
CSASRTGFTGELFF
>TRBJ2-1|-|TRBD2|TRBV29-1
TGCAGCGTTGGAGCGGGGGGGTTCCTCAATGAGCAGTTCTTC
CSVGAGGFLNEQFF
>TRBJ2-3|many|-|TRBV30
TGTGCCTGGAGTGTAAGGGTGGGAGATACGCAGTATTTT
CAWSVRVGDTQYF
>TRBJ2-3|few|-|TRBV5-1
TGCGCCAGCAGCTTGGCCGGGGAGGCAGATACGCAGTATTTT
CASSLAGEADTQYF